Each of the 15 T cell receptor beta chains below was sequenced from the same sample in a study of T cells in Graves' hyperthyroidism and ophthalmopathy (dated 2019 in TCRdb). The protocol used for the library was multiplex PCR. These reads were obtained on an Illumina HiSeq 2000. TCR beta CDR3 regions were amplified from RNA transcripts. The TCR CDR3 was subjected to a first round of RT-PCR using the HTBI primer set and the Qiagen OneStep RT-PCR kit. Starting from the raw public reads, TCRdb applied fastp trimming at Q25, assembled clones with MiXCR and retained in-frame beta chains. A single entry per CDR3 protein holds the most common genes and DNA from its merged rows. This sample holds about 510,000 distinct CDR3 sequences; 12% to 15% were observed only once. The ten most abundant clones make up over 11% of the sample. The sequenced sample consisted of blood. These receptors all stem from a woman between 35 and 50 years old with Graves' hyperthyroidism.

This clonotype was counted ten times or more. The V gene is TRBV12-3 or TRBV12-4, the J gene TRBJ2-7; 9 positions match TRBD2. J lost 0 bases, V lost 4 bases, and 7 bases had no gene match. CDR3 size: 16 residues. CDR3 sequence reads: CASSSHSGSSSYEQYF. The CDR3 DNA follows: TGTGCCAGCAGTTCACATAGCGGGAGTTCCTCCTACGAGCAGTACTTC.

V and J are TRBV27 and TRBJ2-1; 11 positions match TRBD2. V dropped 8 bases and J dropped 0; count of bases not matched to a gene: 9. Germline-derived CDR1 and CDR2 are MNHEY and SMNVEV (reference sequence). This CDR3 has 17 residues. The CDR3 region is CASRRTSGFSSYNEQFF. CDR3 bases: TGTGCCAGCCGGAGGACTAGCGGGTTTAGCTCCTACAATGAGCAGTTCTTC.

The chain recombines TRBV9 with TRBJ2-1; TRBD2 matches at 7 bases. The CDR3 consists of 15 residues. Per germline, CDR1 SGDLS and CDR2 YYNGEE. Trimming removed 1 base from V and 5 bases from J; junction bases left unmatched: 6. The CDR3, as DNA: TGTGCCAGCAGCGTAAGCGGGGCTCTTGACAATGAGCAGTTCTTC. Translating it yields CASSVSGALDNEQFF.

The sample holds many counts of this clonotype. V gene TRBV6-1 combines with J gene TRBJ2-7, with TRBD1 matching over 8 bases. Germline values: CDR1 MNHNS, CDR2 SASEGT. Trimming removed 4 bases from V and 7 bases from J; junction bases left unmatched: 12. The CDR3 length is 15 residues. CDR3 in amino acids: CASSASGQGSREQYF. In DNA form, the CDR3 reads TGTGCCAGCAGTGCCTCCGGACAGGGTTCGAGGGAGCAGTACTTC.

This clonotype showed up many times. This chain connects TRBV28 to TRBJ1-3; 8 bases are a match to TRBD1. Germline V CDR1 and CDR2: MDHEN, SYDVKM. CDR3 length equals 15 residues. The V and J ends lost 5 bases and 5 bases, in that order; junction bases with no gene match: 8. CDR3 in DNA: TGTGCCAGCAGTCCGCAAACAGGGGGTAGAAACACCATATATTTT. Protein sequence: CASSPQTGGRNTIYF.

Only a few counts were recorded for this clonotype. This sequence joins TRBV19 and TRBJ1-1, with 8 bases fitting TRBD1. The CDR3 covers 13 residues. The ends lost 7 bases at V and 1 base at J; junction bases unmatched: 2. Germline CDR1 reads LNHDA; CDR2 reads SQIVND (reference sequence). DNA of the CDR3: TGTGCCAGTAAGGGACAGGCGAACACTGAAGCTTTCTTT. Its translation is CASKGQANTEAFF.

With respect to this clonotype: A clone one base away is much larger, so this may be a read error. This likely comes from a read error, as the CDR3 has no conserved phenylalanine or tryptophan at its end. The chain uses TRBV2 and TRBJ1-2; 11 bases fit TRBD1. Trimming removed 8 bases from V and 6 bases from J; junction bases left unmatched: 11. The CDR3 has 15 amino acids. Germline CDR1 SNHLY, CDR2 FYNNEI. The CDR3: CASGLRGTGGHGYTS. The CDR3 DNA is TGTGCCAGCGGCCTTCGCGGGACAGGGGGGCATGGCTACACCTCC.

The gene calls are TRBV5-1 and TRBJ2-7; 12 bases line up with TRBD1. The CDR3 is made up of 17 amino acids. Germline V lookup: CDR1 SGHRS, CDR2 YFSETQ. The V gene end was trimmed by 3 bases and the J gene end by 1 base; junction bases not matched to a gene: 8. In DNA form, the CDR3 reads TGCGCCAGCAGCTCCGGGACAGGGGGCGAAGTGTCCTACGAGCAGTACTTC. Its translation: CASSSGTGGEVSYEQYF.

Many counts were recorded for this clonotype. V is TRBV2 and J is TRBJ2-1; TRBD2 matches 8 bases. This CDR3 comprises 18 residues. Germline loops: CDR1 SNHLY, CDR2 FYNNEI. J was trimmed by 0 bases and V by 10 bases; bases with no gene match: 17. The CDR3 loop is CATFYGSEREFSYNEQFF. Here the CDR3 DNA reads TGTGCCACCTTTTATGGTTCCGAGCGGGAGTTCTCCTACAATGAGCAGTTCTTC.

The sample holds many counts of this clonotype. This sequence joins TRBV28 and TRBJ1-4; 7 positions match TRBD1. V was pared by 5 bases and J by 7 bases, with 7 bases of the junction left unmatched. The CDR3 is made up of 14 amino acids. Per the germline V gene, CDR1 is MDHEN and CDR2 is SYDVKM. CDR3: CASSLTGAGEKLFF. In DNA form, the CDR3 reads TGTGCCAGCAGTCTTACAGGGGCGGGTGAAAAACTGTTTTTT.

The rearrangement joins TRBV10-2 to TRBJ2-7, with D perhaps TRBD2 (5 bases). V was clipped by 0 bases and J by 0 bases, with 12 bases between them. CDR3 length equals 16 residues. Per germline, CDR1 WSHSY and CDR2 SAAADI. The CDR3 DNA sequence: TGCGCCAGCAGTGAGTCACGGCTAGCCCTCTCCTACGAGCAGTACTTC. This translates into CASSESRLALSYEQYF.

This clonotype has a count of ten or more. This rearrangement joins TRBV7-6 to TRBJ2-1, with 9 positions matching TRBD2. V trimming: 1 base; J trimming: 9 bases; junction bases outside the gene matches: 10. CDR3 length equals 16 residues. Germline CDR1 SGHVS, CDR2 FNYEAQ. This chain's CDR3 is CASSLGPGLAPGEQFF. In DNA form, the CDR3 reads TGTGCCAGCAGCTTAGGACCGGGACTAGCTCCAGGTGAGCAGTTCTTC.

The chain links TRBV29-1 to TRBJ1-2; D is uncertain. Trimming shortened V by 3 bases and J by 1 base, and 3 bases separated the two germline ends. The CDR3 is 11 residues long. Per germline, CDR1 SQVTM and CDR2 ANQGSEA. The CDR3 bases are TGCAGCGTTGAGAGTAACTATGGCTACACCTTC. This sequence encodes CSVESNYGYTF.

This clonotype has only a few counts. V and J are TRBV20-1 and TRBJ1-1; no clear D gene. This CDR3 spans 13 amino acids. V was trimmed by 3 bases and J by 6 bases, leaving 14 bases between them. The germline gives CDR1 DFQATT, CDR2 SNEGSKA (reference sequence). The CDR3 sequence: CSASHPTSAEAFF. DNA of the CDR3: TGCAGTGCTAGCCACCCCACGAGCGCTGAAGCTTTCTTT.

This clonotype was detected only a few times. The V call is TRBV7-8, the J call TRBJ1-1; no clear D. The V end lost 6 bases, the J end lost 0 bases, and 14 bases lay between the germline ends. CDR3 size: 15 residues. Germline V gene data show CDR1 as SGHVS and CDR2 as FQNEAQ. This CDR3 reads CASSPSRGMNTEAFF. In DNA form, the CDR3 reads TGTGCCAGCAGTCCCTCCCGGGGAATGAACACTGAAGCTTTCTTT.